This TCR beta chain was sequenced in a study of CD8+CD57+ T cells in acquired aplastic anemia. Study context: Quantities of DNA derived from sorted CD4+ and CD8+ cells averaged roughly 3.4 ug.

All sequencing subjects had displayed CD8+CD57+ cell expansion on flow cytometry. As a group, the patients uniformly had severe acquired aplastic anemia. V was shortened by 9 bases and J by 5 bases, with 14 bases between the two germline ends. CDR3 length: 12 residues. Germline V lookup: CDR1 SNHLY, CDR2 FYNNEI. Genomic DNA, the template, was used for profiling of the TCR beta VDJ and CDR3. Via MiXCR, TCRdb re-called the reads, giving one row per CDR3 protein. The sample yields 150,000 to 200,000 distinct CDR3 sequences, roughly half seen once. The material sequenced was sorted CD4+, CD8+, or CD8+CD57+ T cells (not recorded which) from PBMCs. The clonotype was recovered from a human donor with aplastic anemia. This rearrangement joins TRBV2 to TRBJ2-7; tentative D call: TRBD1 (6 bases). The CDR3 spells CARGTGFNEQYF. Here the CDR3 DNA reads TGTGCCAGAGGAACAGGGTTCAACGAGCAGTACTTC.